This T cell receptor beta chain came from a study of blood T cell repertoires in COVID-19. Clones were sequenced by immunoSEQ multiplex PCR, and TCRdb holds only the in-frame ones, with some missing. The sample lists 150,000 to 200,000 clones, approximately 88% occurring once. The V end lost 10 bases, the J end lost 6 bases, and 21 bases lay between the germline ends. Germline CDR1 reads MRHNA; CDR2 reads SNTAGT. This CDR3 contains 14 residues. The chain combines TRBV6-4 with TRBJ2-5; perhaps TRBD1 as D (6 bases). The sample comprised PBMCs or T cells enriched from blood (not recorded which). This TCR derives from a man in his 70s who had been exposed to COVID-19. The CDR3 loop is CANPGGGGWQTQYF. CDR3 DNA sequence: TGTGCCAACCCTGGGGGCGGAGGTTGGCAGACCCAGTACTTC.